The 26 T cell receptor beta chains below all came from one sample that was sequenced in a study of CD8 T cells in ankylosing spondylitis. TCRdb re-called the 5' RACE reads through MiXCR, storing one row per CDR3 protein. This sample has about 510,000 distinct CDR3 sequences; approximately 5% occur once, and the top ten carry 3% to 4.5%. Study-wide points: In ankylosing spondylitis blood, a motif of several highly homologous TCR beta variants appeared characteristic.

Antigens of these TCRs are unknown. The sample consisted of blood, either unsorted or a sorted T cell fraction (not recorded which). The receptors were gathered from a male donor with ankylosing spondylitis.

This clonotype was found many times. The chain links TRBV5-1 to TRBJ1-1; D gene unclear. Trimming removed 0 bases from V and 5 bases from J, with 8 bases in between. CDR1 is SGHRS and CDR2 is YFSETQ in the germline V gene. CDR3 size: 13 residues. CDR3 DNA sequence: TGCGCCAGCAGCTTGGGGCCAGAGACTGAAGCTTTCTTT. Translated, it gives CASSLGPETEAFF.

This clonotype was detected many times. The V call is TRBV6-2 or TRBV6-3, the J call TRBJ2-7, with 7 bases lining up with TRBD1. The trim removed 5 bases at V and 2 bases at J, leaving 6 bases unmatched. There are 14 residues in the CDR3. The germline V gene has CDR1 MNHEY and CDR2 SVGEGT. The DNA of the CDR3 is TGTGCCAGCAGTAGGACAGGCGGAGCCTACGAGCAGTACTTC. It yields the protein CASSRTGGAYEQYF.

This clonotype has at least ten counts. The chain couples TRBV6-2 or TRBV6-3 to TRBJ2-1, with D maybe TRBD2 (5 bases). There are 14 residues in the CDR3. Trimming removed 6 bases from V and 4 bases from J, with 13 bases in between. CDR1 MNHEY and CDR2 SVGEGT come from the germline V gene. For the CDR3, the DNA is TGTGCCAGCAGCGGACTCCGTACATACAATGAGCAGTTCTTC. Translating it yields CASSGLRTYNEQFF.

This clonotype was counted many times. The chain combines TRBV18 with TRBJ2-3; TRBD2 is a possible D gene (6 bases). The CDR3 runs to 14 residues. Germline-derived CDR1 and CDR2 are KGHSH and LQKENI. Trimming took off 0 bases at V and 4 bases at J, with 8 bases between the two ends. DNA for the CDR3: TGTGCCAGCTCACCACCTGGGGACTCAGATACGCAGTATTTT. The encoded protein is CASSPPGDSDTQYF.

V usage is TRBV20-1 and J usage is TRBJ2-1, with D possibly matching TRBD2 (5 bases). Per germline, CDR1 DFQATT and CDR2 SNEGSKA (reference sequence). This CDR3 contains 14 residues. As DNA, the CDR3 is TGCTTCTCGAGCCTGGGAGCGGACTACAATGAGCAGTTCTTC. Its translation is CFSSLGADYNEQFF.

The V and J genes are TRBV7-9 and TRBJ2-7; TRBD1 might be the D (5 bases). Trimming shortened V by 3 bases and J by 0 bases, and 9 bases separated the two germline ends. Germline CDR1 and CDR2: SEHNR and FQNEAQ (reference sequence). The CDR3 loop spans 14 amino acids. DNA for the CDR3: TGTGCCAGCAGCTTCCGGACAAGCTCCTACGAGCAGTACTTC. This gives the protein CASSFRTSSYEQYF.

This clonotype appeared many times. This chain connects TRBV28 to TRBJ2-1, with D possibly being TRBD1 or TRBD2 (5 bases each). CDR3 length: 14 amino acids. Trimming took 8 bases from V and 3 from J, leaving 14 bases between them. Germline V gene data show CDR1 as MDHEN and CDR2 as SYDVKM. As DNA, the CDR3 is TGTGCCAGCGGCCAATCTGGGGGCTACAATGAGCAGTTCTTC. Protein: CASGQSGGYNEQFF.

This clonotype was found many times. The chain recombines TRBV20-1 with TRBJ2-2; possible D gene TRBD1, 5 bases. The CDR3 has 14 amino acids. Trimming shortened V by 0 bases and J by 4 bases, and 9 bases separated the two germline ends. CDR1 DFQATT and CDR2 SNEGSKA come from the germline V gene (reference sequence). The CDR3 protein is CSAREGPGTGELFF. The CDR3 DNA is TGCAGTGCTAGAGAGGGGCCGGGCACCGGGGAGCTGTTTTTT.

This clonotype was observed many times. The CDR3 coding sequence is TGTGCCAGCAGTCCTGGACTCCTTCCGCACGAGCAGTACTTC. Translation gives CASSPGLLPHEQYF. V gene TRBV7-2 combines with J gene TRBJ2-7, with D possibly TRBD2 on 5 matching bases. Deletions cut 6 bases from V and 5 bases from J, with 17 bases between. The CDR3 covers 14 residues. The germline gives CDR1 SGHTA, CDR2 FQGNSA.

The chain recombines TRBV7-2 with TRBJ1-6; D possibly corresponds to TRBD1 (5 bases). Germline values: CDR1 SGHTA, CDR2 FQGNSA. This CDR3 has 16 amino acids. V shed 2 bases and J shed 9 bases, with 17 bases lying between them. DNA for the CDR3: TGTGCCAGCAGCTTAACATCCGGGACCTCGGGTTCACCCCTCCACTTT. This translates into CASSLTSGTSGSPLHF.

This clonotype has ten or more counts. The rearrangement links TRBV25-1 to TRBJ2-1; no clear D gene. The germline gives CDR1 MGHDK, CDR2 SYGVNS. The CDR3 is 11 amino acids. Trimming shortened V by 10 bases and J by 9 bases, and 13 bases separated the two germline ends. The CDR3: CATGVGREQFF. The CDR3 DNA reads TGTGCCACAGGCGTGGGTCGTGAGCAGTTCTTC.

This clonotype occurred many times. The rearrangement joins TRBV4-3 to TRBJ2-1, with D unclear. The V and J ends lost 4 bases and 0 bases respectively, with 10 bases between them. The CDR3 extends over 15 amino acids. Germline CDR1 is LGHNA and CDR2 is YSLEER. The DNA for the CDR3 is TGCGCCAGCAGCCGTGACCCCACCTCCTACAATGAGCAGTTCTTC. This encodes CASSRDPTSYNEQFF.

V gene TRBV5-1 combines with J gene TRBJ2-1; TRBD2 matches at 9 bases. The V gene end was trimmed by 3 bases and the J gene end by 2 bases; junction bases not matched to a gene: 9. In germline, CDR1 is SGHRS, CDR2 YFSETQ. This CDR3 spans 17 amino acids. The CDR3 here is CASSSMTTSGTYNEQFF. The DNA for the CDR3 is TGCGCCAGCAGCTCTATGACGACTAGCGGAACCTACAATGAGCAGTTCTTC.

This clonotype showed up many times. This rearrangement joins TRBV12-3 or TRBV12-4 to TRBJ1-5; D not certain. CDR3 size: 16 residues. Trimming removed 0 bases from V and 1 base from J, with 10 bases in between. The CDR3 DNA follows: TGTGCCAGCAGTTTAGCGCGGAGATCCAGCAATCAGCCCCAGCATTTT. This sequence encodes CASSLARRSSNQPQHF.

This clonotype has at least ten counts. The gene calls are TRBV10-3 and TRBJ2-7; no firm D call. Germline CDR1 reads ENHRY; CDR2 reads SYGVKD. The CDR3 runs to 16 residues. Trimming pared 0 bases from V and 3 bases from J, leaving 15 bases between. The CDR3, as DNA: TGTGCCATCAGTGAGTCGTTGCTCGTCCGGCTCTACGAGCAGTACTTC. Protein sequence: CAISESLLVRLYEQYF.

This clonotype occurred many times. The V gene is TRBV11-2, the J gene TRBJ2-6; a possible D gene is TRBD2 (6 bases). Germline loops: CDR1 SGHAT, CDR2 FQNNGV. This CDR3 has 16 residues. The V and J ends lost 1 base and 2 bases respectively, with 9 bases between them. The CDR3 nucleotides are TGTGCCAGCAGCTTAGTAGGAGGGGCTGGGGCCAACGTCCTGACTTTC. This sequence encodes CASSLVGGAGANVLTF.

This clonotype was observed at least ten times. For the CDR3, the DNA is TGTGCCAGCAGCCTTTGGGCAGGCACGACGGGTAGCAATCAGCCCCAGCATTTT. Amino acid sequence: CASSLWAGTTGSNQPQHF. V and J are TRBV5-5 and TRBJ1-5; D not certain. From germline, CDR1 is SGHKS and CDR2 YYEKEE (reference sequence). Trimming took 4 bases from V and 0 from J, leaving 20 bases between them. The CDR3 is 18 amino acids.

At least ten counts were recorded for this clonotype. V usage is TRBV21-1 and J usage is TRBJ2-5. TRBV21-1 is noted as a pseudogene. This CDR3 comprises 11 residues. The chain's CDR3 is CASSKEETQYF. The CDR3 nucleotides read TGTGCCAGCAGCAAAGAAGAGACCCAGTACTTC.

The table lists this clonotype with many counts. The rearrangement links TRBV10-3 to TRBJ2-1; TRBD2 might be the D (6 bases). Germline V gene data show CDR1 as ENHRY and CDR2 as SYGVKD. The CDR3 is made up of 17 amino acids. V dropped 7 bases and J dropped 0 bases, with 19 bases sitting between them. This CDR3 is CAIKSGGSGPSYNEQFF. The CDR3 nucleotides read TGTGCCATCAAATCTGGGGGTAGCGGACCCTCCTACAATGAGCAGTTCTTC.

This clonotype was recorded at least ten times. The gene calls are TRBV7-2 and TRBJ2-5; no firm D call. Trimming removed 5 bases at V and 6 bases at J, with 7 bases between. The germline CDR1 and CDR2 sequences are SGHTA and FQGNSA. The CDR3 contains 11 residues. For the CDR3, the DNA is TGTGCCAGCAGCCCCGACCAGACCCAGTACTTC. It codes for CASSPDQTQYF.

This clonotype was found many times. The rearrangement links TRBV6-2 or TRBV6-3 to TRBJ1-1, with D tentatively TRBD1 (6 bases). Germline V gene data show CDR1 as MNHEY and CDR2 as SVGEGT. V lost 5 bases and J 1 base, leaving 11 bases between the germline ends. This CDR3 has 14 residues. The CDR3 loop is CASSNRESNTEAFF. CDR3 nucleotides: TGTGCCAGCAGTAACAGGGAGTCGAACACTGAAGCTTTCTTT.

Ten or more counts support this clonotype. The chain carries TRBV9 and TRBJ1-4, with unresolved D. Germline V lookup: CDR1 SGDLS, CDR2 YYNGEE. This CDR3 contains 16 residues. Between the trimmed V and J ends, which lost 0 bases and 7 bases, there was a span of 16 bases. The DNA of the CDR3 is TGTGCCAGCAGCGTAGGCCCGGCGGCCCTCGGTGAAAAACTGTTTTTT. Translated, it gives CASSVGPAALGEKLFF.

This clonotype has at least ten counts. The chain links TRBV5-1 to TRBJ2-1; D might be TRBD2 (7 bases). CDR1 and CDR2 (germline): SGHRS, YFSETQ. V lost 7 bases, J lost 3 bases, and 14 bases lay in between. The length of the CDR3 is 14 residues. CDR3 in DNA: TGCGCCAGCCGGGGGGCTGCCCTCTACAATGAGCAGTTCTTC. Amino acid sequence: CASRGAALYNEQFF.

This clonotype was counted a few times. The chain recombines TRBV27 with TRBJ2-7; D is possibly TRBD2 (5 bases). The germline V and J ends were trimmed by 2 bases and 0 bases, with 11 bases remaining between them. Per germline, CDR1 MNHEY and CDR2 SMNVEV (reference sequence). This CDR3 region has 15 residues. The DNA of the CDR3 is TGTGCCAGCAGTTTACGGGAATCACTCTCCTACGAGCAGTACTTC. Its translation is CASSLRESLSYEQYF.

The chain has TRBV6-5 and TRBJ2-3; 7 bases are shared with TRBD2. V shed 0 bases and J 1 base; nucleotides not matched to a gene: 7. CDR3 length equals 17 residues. CDR1 is MNHEY and CDR2 is SVGAGI in the germline V gene. The CDR3 DNA reads as TGTGCCAGCAGTTACTCGCATGGGGGGGGACGCACAGATACGCAGTATTTT. Translation: CASSYSHGGGRTDTQYF.

This clonotype was detected many times. The rearrangement links TRBV5-6 to TRBJ1-2; 9 bases are a match to TRBD1. The CDR3 consists of 16 residues. V shed 5 bases and J 4 bases; nucleotides not matched to a gene: 12. From germline, CDR1 is SGHDT and CDR2 YYEEEE. CDR3 bases: TGTGCCAGCAGACCTGGGACAGGGTGGGAACGCTATGGCTACACCTTC. Encoded protein: CASRPGTGWERYGYTF. Combining the CDR3 with reference TRBV5-6 and TRBJ1-2 gives the whole variable domain DAGVTQSPTHLIKTRGQQVTLRCSPKSGHDTVSWYQQALGQGPQFIFQYYEEEERQRGNFPDRFSGHQFPNYSSELNVNALLLGDSALYLCASRPGTGWERYGYTFGSGTRLTVV.